Shown below are 20 T cell receptor beta chains from a single sample sequenced in a study of metastatic and nonmetastatic thyroid tumors. TCRdb re-analyzed the PCR reads through MiXCR. The sample lists around 34,000 clones, 20% occurring once. Prior to thyroid surgery, none of the patients had received any treatment. The sample taken for sequencing was blood. The receptors were sampled from a female donor with papillary thyroid cancer or a benign thyroid nodule (not recorded which). Some clones in this sample may be carry-over from other donors' samples.

Ten or more counts support this clone. The chain is built from TRBV19 and TRBJ1-2; D remains unclear. V lost 3 bases and J 0 bases, leaving 11 bases between the germline ends. This CDR3 region has 15 residues. The germline gives CDR1 LNHDA, CDR2 SQIVND (reference sequence). CDR3 DNA: TGTGCCAGTAGTATGAAACAGATTCCTAACTATGGCTACACCTTC. It yields the protein CASSMKQIPNYGYTF. Filled out from reference TRBV19 and TRBJ1-2, the complete variable domain reads DGGITQSPKYLFRKEGQNVTLSCEQNLNHDAMYWYRQDPGQGLRLIYYSQIVNDFQKGDIAEGYSVSREKKESFPLTVTSAQKNPTAFYLCASSMKQIPNYGYTFGSGTRLTVV.

This chain links TRBV11-2 with TRBJ2-3; D might be TRBD2 (5 bases). Trimming removed 2 bases at V and 4 bases at J, with 10 bases between. CDR1 SGHAT and CDR2 FQNNGV come from the germline V gene. CDR3 length: 14 residues. CDR3 in amino acids: CASSLWENADTQYF. Written as DNA, the CDR3 is TGTGCCAGCAGCTTATGGGAGAACGCAGATACGCAGTATTTT. Looking up the rest from reference TRBV11-2 and TRBJ2-3 gives the full variable domain: EAGVAQSPRYKIIEKRQSVAFWCNPISGHATLYWYQQILGQGPKLLIQFQNNGVVDDSQLPKDRFSAERLKGVDSTLKIQPAKLEDSAVYLCASSLWENADTQYFGPGTRLTVL.

The chain combines TRBV6-1 with TRBJ2-5; perhaps D is TRBD1 or TRBD2 (6 bases each). The V end lost 1 base, the J end lost 5 bases, and 14 bases lay between the germline ends. CDR1 and CDR2 (germline): MNHNS, SASEGT. The CDR3 runs to 15 residues. CDR3 in DNA: TGTGCCAGCAGTGAAGGGAGTTGGGGGGCGGAGACCCAGTACTTC. Amino acids: CASSEGSWGAETQYF.

This clone was counted ten times or more. The chain joins TRBV27 to TRBJ2-5, with no clear D. Trimming removed 1 base at V and 5 bases at J, with 11 bases between. The CDR3 runs to 14 residues. The V gene's germline CDR1 is MNHEY and CDR2 SMNVEV (reference sequence). This CDR3 is CASSLLADRETQYF. DNA for the CDR3: TGTGCCAGCAGTTTATTGGCGGACCGTGAGACCCAGTACTTC.

This clone was observed at least ten times. The rearrangement joins TRBV18 to TRBJ2-5; 15 bases line up with TRBD2. In germline, CDR1 is KGHSH, CDR2 LQKENI. The CDR3 is 16 amino acids. Trimming at V came to 3 bases and at J to 6 bases, leaving 5 bases not matched to a gene. CDR3 DNA: TGTGCCAGCTCACCGGGACTAGCGGGGGGACGGCAGACCCAGTACTTC. Translated: CASSPGLAGGRQTQYF.

The chain employs TRBV6-1 and TRBJ1-1; TRBD1 aligns across 7 bases. CDR1 is MNHNS and CDR2 is SASEGT in the germline V gene. V lost 4 bases to trimming and J lost 1 base; unmatched junction nucleotides: 6. The length of the CDR3 is 15 residues. The CDR3 bases are TGTGCCAGCAGTGTCCAGGGGGGAGGGAACACTGAAGCTTTCTTT. Amino acid sequence: CASSVQGGGNTEAFF.

This clone appeared a few times. The rearrangement links TRBV6-4 to TRBJ2-3; 9 bases map to TRBD2. V was pared by 6 bases and J by 0 bases, with 4 bases of the junction left unmatched. The CDR3 sequence is 15 residues long. Germline-derived CDR1 and CDR2 are MRHNA and SNTAGT. This CDR3 is CASRRTSASTDTQYF. The CDR3 coding sequence is TGTGCCAGCAGACGGACTAGCGCAAGCACAGATACGCAGTATTTT.

The J gene is TRBJ1-1, the V gene TRBV6-1; no firm D call. The CDR3 runs 14 residues. The ends were cut back, 5 bases at V and 4 bases at J, with 14 bases in the middle. The germline V gene encodes CDR1 MNHNS and CDR2 SASEGT. CDR3: CASSQRSQGTEAFF. CDR3 in DNA: TGTGCCAGCAGTCAAAGGTCCCAAGGCACTGAAGCTTTCTTT.

Ten or more counts support this clone. The V and J genes are TRBV24-1 and TRBJ1-5; D gene uncertain. Germline V gene lookup returns CDR1 KGHDR and CDR2 SFDVKD. V lost 0 bases and J 6 bases, leaving 5 bases between the germline ends. The CDR3 has 13 residues. In DNA form, the CDR3 reads TGTGCCACCAGTGATTTGTCGGGTCAGCCCCAGCATTTT. Protein: CATSDLSGQPQHF.

This clone was recorded at least ten times. The CDR3 sequence: CASSIPTGDLQPQHF. The CDR3 DNA is TGTGCCAGCAGTATACCGACAGGGGATCTTCAGCCCCAGCATTTT. J is TRBJ1-5 and V is TRBV28; 8 bases match TRBD1. V shed 5 bases and J 6 bases; nucleotides not matched to a gene: 9. Germline CDR1 reads MDHEN; CDR2 reads SYDVKM. CDR3 length: 15 residues.

This clone was picked up many times. The chain links TRBV9 to TRBJ2-7; TRBD1 matches at 12 bases. Germline values: CDR1 SGDLS, CDR2 YYNGEE. With 3 bases clipped from V and 10 bases from J, the junction kept 5 bases outside the gene matches. The CDR3 has 13 residues. CDR3 in DNA: TGTGCCAGCAGCGCGGGACAGGGGGCAACACAGTACTTC. Translation: CASSAGQGATQYF.

This clone was counted only a few times. The chain has TRBV20-1 and TRBJ2-5, with TRBD1 matching 8 bases. Trimming took 0 bases from V and 0 from J; bases not matched to a gene: 12. The V gene's germline CDR1 is DFQATT and CDR2 SNEGSKA (reference sequence). The CDR3 contains 18 residues. The CDR3: CSARDLRQGYGNQETQYF. For the CDR3, the DNA is TGCAGTGCTAGAGATCTGAGACAGGGGTATGGAAACCAAGAGACCCAGTACTTC.

Many counts were recorded for this clone. This chain joins TRBV7-3 and TRBJ1-1, with D perhaps matching TRBD1 (5 bases). The germline CDR1 and CDR2 sequences are SGHTA and FQGTGA. The CDR3 runs 14 residues. V lost 2 bases and J lost 4, with 11 bases in between. CDR3 in amino acids: CASSLGGAGTEAFF. In DNA, the CDR3 is TGTGCCAGCAGCTTAGGTGGGGCAGGCACTGAAGCTTTCTTT.

The chain uses TRBV5-1 and TRBJ2-5, with 9 bases aligning to TRBD1. Trimming at V came to 6 bases and at J to 4 bases, leaving 10 bases not matched to a gene. The CDR3 is 15 residues long. Germline assignment: CDR1 SGHRS and CDR2 YFSETQ. The CDR3: CASTLGTGRAETQYF. The CDR3 nucleotides are TGCGCCAGCACTCTGGGGACAGGGAGGGCAGAGACCCAGTACTTC. The full variable domain, completed using reference TRBV5-1 and TRBJ2-5, is KAGVTQTPRYLIKTRGQQVTLSCSPISGHRSVSWYQQTPGQGLQFLFEYFSETQRNKGNFPGRFSGRQFSNSRSEMNVSTLELGDSALYLCASTLGTGRAETQYFGPGTRLLVL.

This clone was picked up many times. V and J are TRBV11-2 and TRBJ2-5, with 10 bases lining up with TRBD2. V lost 5 bases to trimming and J lost 2 bases; unmatched junction nucleotides: 5. The CDR3 is made up of 15 amino acids. The germline gives CDR1 SGHAT, CDR2 FQNNGV. CDR3 sequence reads: CASSHGLAEQETQYF. CDR3 bases: TGTGCCAGCAGCCATGGACTAGCGGAACAAGAGACCCAGTACTTC.

The chain is built from TRBV6-1 and TRBJ2-5, with TRBD2 identical over 10 bases. Unmatched junction bases numbered 2, after V lost 5 bases and J lost 2 bases. Looked up from germline, CDR1 is MNHNS and CDR2 is SASEGT. The CDR3 sequence is 14 residues long. The CDR3 loop reads CASSPGLAQETQYF. In DNA, the CDR3 is TGTGCCAGCAGTCCGGGACTAGCGCAAGAGACCCAGTACTTC.

This clone was seen many times. Written as DNA, the CDR3 is TGTGCCAGCAGCCGCCGGACAGGGGGGGCAGTCTATGGCTACACCTTC. Residues: CASSRRTGGAVYGYTF. The chain joins TRBV6-1 to TRBJ1-2, with 10 bases that match TRBD1. With 6 bases clipped from V and 4 bases from J, the junction kept 11 bases outside the gene matches. CDR1 and CDR2 from the germline V gene are MNHNS and SASEGT. The CDR3 extends over 16 amino acids.

This clone was seen ten or more times. The rearrangement uses TRBV30 and TRBJ1-3; weak D call: TRBD1 (5 bases). The ends were cut back, 4 bases at V and 4 bases at J, with 20 bases in the middle. The CDR3 covers 16 residues. CDR1 is GTSNPN and CDR2 is SVGIG in the germline V gene (reference sequence). This chain's CDR3 is CAWTSPAGQGGNTIYF. The CDR3 region has the DNA TGTGCCTGGACCTCCCCGGCGGGGCAGGGAGGAAACACCATATATTTT.

Ten or more counts support this clone. This chain uses TRBV18 with TRBJ2-7; a possible D gene is TRBD2 (5 bases). Per the germline V gene, CDR1 is KGHSH and CDR2 is LQKENI. The CDR3 is 15 amino acids. Trimming removed 2 bases from V and 0 bases from J, with 11 bases in between. The CDR3 region has the DNA TGTGCCAGCTCACCAGGTATCCGGGACTCCTACGAGCAGTACTTC. Protein sequence: CASSPGIRDSYEQYF.

This chain joins TRBV7-2 and TRBJ2-7; the match to TRBD2 covers 13 bases. This CDR3 contains 15 residues. The germline gives CDR1 SGHTA, CDR2 FQGNSA. V gave up 4 bases and J gave up 3 bases; unmatched junction bases: 3. This CDR3 is CASSWTSGRFYEQYF. Here the CDR3 DNA reads TGTGCCAGCAGCTGGACTAGCGGGAGATTCTACGAGCAGTACTTC.